This is a list of T cell receptor beta chains from one sample in a study of cytomegalovirus exposure and HLA in healthy donors. TCRdb's table, derived via immunoSEQ multiplex PCR, lists solely in-frame clones and lacks some. The sample records just over 95,000 clones, about 70% being singletons. The sample consisted of PBMCs. These receptor sequences come from a human donor in good health. Both conserved end residues are part of each CDR3. The order of the fields is J gene, V gene, D gene, clone size, CDR3 protein, CDR3 DNA. D genes are given only for firm matches. The size entry is marked missing in some rows and otherwise reads once, few, many or a size class.

J: TRBJ2-7; V: TRBV4-1; D: NA; size: few; CDR3: CASSPTGTLSYEQYF; DNA: TGCGCCAGCAGCCCTACCGGGACATTAAGCTACGAGCAGTACTTC
J: TRBJ2-3; V: TRBV6-5; D: NA; size: NA; CDR3: CASTRRTSTDTQYF; DNA: TGTGCCAGTACCCGCCGCACTAGCACAGATACGCAGTATTTT
J: TRBJ2-1; V: TRBV10-3; D: NA; size: NA; CDR3: CAISGGDSNNEQFF; DNA: TGTGCCATCAGCGGGGGGGACAGCAACAATGAGCAGTTCTTC
J: TRBJ2-7; V: TRBV9; D: NA; size: NA; CDR3: CASSVAALTGVYEQYF; DNA: TGTGCCAGCAGCGTGGCCGCTCTAACGGGAGTCTACGAGCAGTACTTC
J: TRBJ1-3; V: TRBV5-1; D: TRBD1; size: once; CDR3: CASSPGQGAGNTIYF; DNA: TGCGCCAGCAGCCCGGGACAGGGAGCTGGAAACACCATATATTTT
J: TRBJ2-7; V: TRBV27; D: TRBD2; size: NA; CDR3: CASSPGRVSYEQYF; DNA: TGTGCCAGCAGCCCGGGGAGGGTCTCCTACGAGCAGTACTTC
J: TRBJ2-1; V: TRBV19; D: TRBD2; size: NA; CDR3: CASSMIAGDEQFF; DNA: TGTGCCAGTAGTATGATAGCGGGAGATGAGCAGTTCTTC
J: TRBJ2-2; V: TRBV5-1; D: NA; size: few; CDR3: CASSTDMANTGELFF; DNA: TGCGCCAGCAGCACGGACATGGCAAACACCGGGGAGCTGTTTTTT
J: TRBJ1-2; V: TRBV9; D: NA; size: NA; CDR3: CASSVFQRANYGYTF; DNA: TGTGCCAGCAGCGTATTTCAGAGGGCTAACTATGGCTACACCTTC
J: TRBJ1-2; V: TRBV5-6; D: NA; size: once; CDR3: CASSGGGCGYTF; DNA: TGTGCCAGCAGCGGAGGCGGCTGTGGCTACACCTTC
J: TRBJ2-2; V: TRBV6-4; D: NA; size: NA; CDR3: CASSDRTENTGELFF; DNA: TGTGCCAGCAGTGACCGGACAGAGAACACCGGGGAGCTGTTTTTT
J: TRBJ2-5; V: TRBV18; D: NA; size: NA; CDR3: CASSPLPGTVQETQYF; DNA: TGTGCCAGCTCACCCCTTCCAGGGACTGTACAAGAGACCCAGTACTTC
J: TRBJ1-5; V: TRBV28; D: NA; size: NA; CDR3: CASSPRDTGYSNQPQHF; DNA: TGTGCCAGCAGTCCGAGGGACACGGGCTATAGCAATCAGCCCCAGCATTTT
J: TRBJ2-2; V: TRBV15; D: TRBD1; size: NA; CDR3: CATSSAGTVGGELFF; DNA: TGTGCCACCAGCAGCGCCGGGACAGTTGGCGGGGAGCTGTTTTTT
J: TRBJ2-5; V: TRBV9; D: NA; size: NA; CDR3: CASSVQGMETQYF; DNA: TGTGCCAGCAGCGTACAGGGGATGGAGACCCAGTACTTC
J: TRBJ1-6; V: TRBV6-1; D: TRBD1; size: few; CDR3: CASTMRGQGASPLHF; DNA: TGTGCCAGCACAATGCGTGGACAGGGGGCTTCACCCCTCCACTTT
J: TRBJ1-6; V: TRBV5-6; D: TRBD1; size: NA; CDR3: CASSLVSGGPYNSPLHF; DNA: TGTGCCAGCAGCTTGGTCTCAGGGGGCCCTTATAATTCACCCCTCCACTTT
J: TRBJ2-1; V: TRBV9; D: TRBD2; size: NA; CDR3: CASSVAGLAGALYNEQFF; DNA: TGTGCCAGCAGCGTAGCCGGACTAGCGGGAGCGCTTTACAATGAGCAGTTCTTC
J: TRBJ2-3; V: TRBV7-8; D: TRBD2; size: NA; CDR3: CASSSRTSGLSTDTQYF; DNA: TGTGCCAGCAGCTCCCGGACTAGCGGGTTGAGCACAGATACGCAGTATTTT
J: TRBJ2-4; V: TRBV5-1; D: TRBD2; size: NA; CDR3: CASSLGGLAGVAETIQYF; DNA: TGCGCCAGCAGCTTGGGGGGACTAGCGGGAGTAGCTGAGACCATTCAGTACTTC
J: TRBJ2-2; V: TRBV5-1; D: TRBD2; size: NA; CDR3: CASSYAAGVHGELFF; DNA: TGCGCCAGCAGTTACGCAGCGGGAGTACACGGGGAGCTGTTTTTT
J: TRBJ1-2; V: TRBV6-5; D: TRBD1; size: few; CDR3: CASSSPRTGSNYGYTF; DNA: TGTGCCAGCAGTTCCCCCCGGACAGGTTCTAACTATGGCTACACCTTC
J: TRBJ2-7; V: TRBV25-1; D: NA; size: NA; CDR3: CASSYQGPYEQYF; DNA: TGTGCCAGCAGCTACCAGGGTCCCTACGAGCAGTACTTC
J: TRBJ1-5; V: TRBV6-5; D: NA; size: few; CDR3: CASSPHGLKPQPQHF; DNA: TGTGCCAGCAGTCCCCACGGACTCAAACCTCAGCCCCAGCATTTT
J: TRBJ2-7; V: TRBV9; D: TRBD1; size: few; CDR3: CASSVREGANEQYF; DNA: TGTGCCAGCAGCGTACGTGAGGGGGCGAACGAGCAGTACTTC
J: TRBJ2-5; V: TRBV5-6; D: TRBD1; size: NA; CDR3: CASSLVGRGPETQYF; DNA: TGTGCCAGCAGCTTGGTCGGCAGGGGGCCAGAGACCCAGTACTTC
J: TRBJ1-5; V: TRBV5-1; D: NA; size: few; CDR3: CASSPGQGGQPQHF; DNA: TGCGCCAGCAGCCCCGGTCAGGGTGGGCAGCCCCAGCATTTT
J: TRBJ2-1; V: TRBV5-6; D: NA; size: NA; CDR3: CASSLSDEQFF; DNA: TGTGCCAGCAGCTTGTCAGATGAGCAGTTCTTC
J: TRBJ2-2; V: TRBV6-5; D: NA; size: NA; CDR3: CATGQNTGELFF; DNA: TGTGCCACGGGACAGAACACCGGGGAGCTGTTTTTT
J: TRBJ2-7; V: TRBV27; D: NA; size: once; CDR3: CASSFRQGAYEQYF; DNA: TGTGCCAGCAGTTTTCGGCAGGGTGCCTACGAGCAGTACTTC
J: TRBJ2-3; V: TRBV30; D: NA; size: NA; CDR3: CAWSVERDSCTDTQYF; DNA: TGTGCCTGGAGTGTGGAGAGGGACTCCTGCACAGATACGCAGTATTTT
J: TRBJ2-3; V: TRBV30; D: NA; size: NA; CDR3: CAWSSGVVRTDTQYF; DNA: TGTGCCTGGAGTTCGGGAGTCGTTAGGACAGATACGCAGTATTTT
J: TRBJ2-3; V: TRBV5-1; D: NA; size: NA; CDR3: CASSLSVSTDTQYF; DNA: TGCGCCAGCAGCTTGTCCGTCAGCACAGATACGCAGTATTTT
J: TRBJ1-1; V: TRBV7-2; D: NA; size: few; CDR3: CASHRLSNTEAFF; DNA: TGTGCCAGCCATCGACTGTCGAACACTGAAGCTTTCTTT
J: TRBJ1-2; V: TRBV7-9; D: NA; size: NA; CDR3: CASSLRDSGVHGYTF; DNA: TGTGCCAGCAGCTTACGGGACTCGGGTGTTCATGGCTACACCTTC
J: TRBJ1-1; V: TRBV6-5; D: NA; size: NA; CDR3: CASGPIGGVNTEAFF; DNA: TGTGCCAGCGGCCCTATTGGGGGCGTTAACACTGAAGCTTTCTTT
J: TRBJ1-5; V: TRBV6-5; D: NA; size: few; CDR3: CASSQISGDQPQHF; DNA: TGTGCCAGCAGTCAGATATCGGGGGATCAGCCCCAGCATTTT
J: TRBJ1-3; V: TRBV10-2; D: NA; size: NA; CDR3: CASSELTGNTIYF; DNA: TGCGCCAGCAGTGAGTTGACAGGAAACACCATATATTTT
J: TRBJ1-1; V: TRBV15; D: NA; size: NA; CDR3: CATSRDRSREAFF; DNA: TGTGCCACCAGCAGAGATCGGTCACGTGAAGCTTTCTTT
J: TRBJ2-3; V: TRBV6-6; D: NA; size: NA; CDR3: CASSPTSASTDTQYF; DNA: TGTGCCAGCAGCCCAACCAGTGCTAGCACAGATACGCAGTATTTT
J: TRBJ2-7; V: TRBV6-1; D: NA; size: NA; CDR3: CASSELAGFSPYEQYF; DNA: TGTGCCAGCAGTGAGCTGGCCGGGTTCTCTCCCTACGAGCAGTACTTC
J: TRBJ1-6; V: TRBV5-1; D: TRBD1; size: few; CDR3: CASSTRDSVNSPLHF; DNA: TGCGCCAGCAGCACTCGGGACAGCGTTAATTCACCCCTCCACTTT
J: TRBJ1-1; V: TRBV10-1; D: TRBD1; size: many; CDR3: CASSYDRGNTEAFF; DNA: TGCGCCAGCAGCTACGACAGGGGGAACACTGAAGCTTTCTTT
J: TRBJ2-7; V: TRBV7-6; D: NA; size: NA; CDR3: CASSLAQYF; DNA: TGTGCCAGCAGCTTGGCGCAGTACTTC
J: TRBJ2-3; V: TRBV5-4; D: NA; size: few; CDR3: CASSPRGGTDTQYF; DNA: TGTGCCAGCAGCCCACGGGGAGGCACAGATACGCAGTATTTT
J: TRBJ2-2; V: TRBV18; D: NA; size: few; CDR3: CASSPTTSGSGELFF; DNA: TGTGCCAGCTCACCAACTACTAGTGGATCCGGGGAGCTGTTTTTT
J: TRBJ1-3; V: TRBV5-5; D: NA; size: NA; CDR3: CATSTGTSGNTIYF; DNA: TGTGCCACCTCAACAGGGACCTCTGGAAACACCATATATTTT